The 9 T cell receptor beta chains below come from one sample, sequenced in a study of blood T cell repertoires in COVID-19. Measured with immunoSEQ multiplex PCR; TCRdb has only the in-frame clones, and not every one. The table lists about 180,000 clones, more than 85% of them singletons, with roughly 2.9% in the top ten. The sample taken for sequencing was peripheral blood. The receptor source for this set is a woman aged 25 to 39 with active or convalescent COVID-19.

The rearrangement uses TRBV20-1 and TRBJ1-2; D not certain. CDR3 size: 11 residues. Germline values: CDR1 DFQATT, CDR2 SNEGSKA (reference sequence). V was clipped by 1 base and J by 8 bases, with 8 bases between them. The CDR3 sequence is CSARAGLGYTF. CDR3 nucleotide sequence: TGCAGTGCTAGAGCCGGGTTGGGCTACACCTTC.

The J gene is TRBJ1-1, the V gene TRBV30; perhaps TRBD1 as D (5 bases). Germline CDR1 reads GTSNPN; CDR2 reads SVGIG (reference sequence). Trimming took 7 bases from V and 11 from J, leaving 17 bases between them. CDR3 length equals 11 residues. DNA for the CDR3: TGTGCCTCAGAGCCAGGGATGGATGCTTTCTTT. As protein: CASEPGMDAFF.

The genes are TRBV27 and TRBJ2-2, with 11 bases fitting TRBD2. Germline trimming cut 7 bases from V and 4 bases from J; bases unmatched to any gene: 11. The CDR3 has 17 amino acids. In germline, CDR1 is MNHEY, CDR2 SMNVEV (reference sequence). The CDR3 protein is CASTLGAGLAATGELFF. CDR3 DNA sequence: TGTGCCAGCACCTTAGGTGCGGGACTAGCGGCCACCGGGGAGCTGTTTTTT.

This clone was found a few times. The V gene is TRBV5-5, the J gene TRBJ2-3, with 8 bases aligning to TRBD2. The CDR3 runs 14 residues. V gave up 2 bases and J gave up 3 bases; unmatched junction bases: 2. Germline V gene lookup returns CDR1 SGHKS and CDR2 YYEKEE (reference sequence). The CDR3 DNA sequence: TGTGCCAGCAGCTTCGCGGGGGGAACAGATACGCAGTATTTT. Amino acid sequence: CASSFAGGTDTQYF.

This chain links TRBV28 with TRBJ1-4; the match to TRBD1 covers 11 bases. The germline V gene encodes CDR1 MDHEN and CDR2 SYDVKM. Trimming at V came to 9 bases and at J to 8 bases, leaving 20 bases not matched to a gene. CDR3 length equals 18 residues. The CDR3 nucleotides are TGTGCCAGTAAGGGGACAGGGGGGAATCTGGGTCCCAAGGAAAAACTGTTTTTT. As protein: CASKGTGGNLGPKEKLFF.

The CDR3 bases are TGTGCCAGCAGTTTACTAGCCGGGAACACTGAAGCTTTCTTT. It encodes CASSLLAGNTEAFF. This chain uses TRBV28 with TRBJ1-1, with unresolved D. Trimming removed 2 bases from V and 1 base from J, with 8 bases in between. The CDR3 has 14 residues. The germline V gene has CDR1 MDHEN and CDR2 SYDVKM.

The chain uses TRBV6-1 and TRBJ1-6, with TRBD1 matching 7 bases. The V gene's germline CDR1 is MNHNS and CDR2 SASEGT. The J segment lost 1 base and the V segment lost 4 bases, leaving 4 bases of the junction unmatched. There are 16 residues in the CDR3. CDR3 DNA: TGTGCCAGCAGTGGACAGGGAAGGTCCTATAATTCACCCCTCCACTTT. As protein: CASSGQGRSYNSPLHF.

The chain links TRBV2 to TRBJ1-1; unclear D gene. Germline V CDR1 and CDR2: SNHLY, FYNNEI. V was shortened by 4 bases and J by 2 bases, with 8 bases between the two germline ends. The CDR3 consists of 13 residues. The CDR3 DNA is TGTGCCAGCAGTGGGGAGATCAACACTGAAGCTTTCTTT. The encoded protein is CASSGEINTEAFF.

This chain links TRBV7-2 with TRBJ2-1; 9 bases align to TRBD1. CDR1 SGHTA and CDR2 FQGNSA come from the germline V gene. The CDR3 sequence is 15 residues long. Trimming cost V 3 bases and J 3 bases; bases outside gene matches: 3. The CDR3 here is CASSLGTGFYNEQFF. DNA for the CDR3: TGTGCCAGCAGCTTGGGGACAGGGTTCTACAATGAGCAGTTCTTC.